Listed here is a single T cell receptor beta chain. This sample is part of a study of T cell responses to AZD1222 COVID-19 vaccine. Only in-frame clones appear in the TCRdb table, and some are missing; sequencing was by immunoSEQ multiplex PCR. This sample has 150,000 to 200,000 clones; about nine tenths occur once, and the top ten carry roughly 6%. Looked up from germline, CDR1 is SGDLS and CDR2 is YYNGEE. There are 14 residues in the CDR3. The V and J ends lost 1 base and 6 bases respectively, with 11 bases between them. This clonotype was obtained from an adult who received the AZD1222 COVID-19 vaccine. The V and J genes are TRBV9 and TRBJ2-1; TRBD1 is a possible D gene (5 bases). The specimen was peripheral blood, collected 28 days after the second AZD1222 dose. The CDR3 sequence: CASSVRERGNEQFF. The CDR3 DNA is TGTGCCAGCAGCGTAAGGGAAAGGGGCAATGAGCAGTTCTTC.